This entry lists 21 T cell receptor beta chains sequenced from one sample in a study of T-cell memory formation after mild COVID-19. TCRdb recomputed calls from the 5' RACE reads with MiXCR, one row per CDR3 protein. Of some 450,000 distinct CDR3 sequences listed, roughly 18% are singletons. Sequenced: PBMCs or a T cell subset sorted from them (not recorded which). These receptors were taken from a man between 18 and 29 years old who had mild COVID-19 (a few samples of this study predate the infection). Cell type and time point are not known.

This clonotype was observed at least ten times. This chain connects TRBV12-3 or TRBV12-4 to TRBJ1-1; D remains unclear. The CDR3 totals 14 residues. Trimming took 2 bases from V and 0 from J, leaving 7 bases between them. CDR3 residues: CASSLRGMNTEAFF. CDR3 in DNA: TGTGCCAGCAGTTTAAGAGGAATGAACACTGAAGCTTTCTTT.

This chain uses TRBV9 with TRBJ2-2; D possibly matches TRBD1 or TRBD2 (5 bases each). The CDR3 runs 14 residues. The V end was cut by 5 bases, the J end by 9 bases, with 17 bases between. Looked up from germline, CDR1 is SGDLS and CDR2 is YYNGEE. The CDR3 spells CASSDGTHARELFF. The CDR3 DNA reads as TGTGCCAGCAGTGACGGGACCCACGCCCGGGAGCTGTTTTTT.

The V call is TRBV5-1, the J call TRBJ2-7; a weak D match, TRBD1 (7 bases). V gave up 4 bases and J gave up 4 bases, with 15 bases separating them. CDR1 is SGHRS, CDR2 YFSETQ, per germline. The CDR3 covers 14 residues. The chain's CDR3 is CASSPGGGQYEQYV. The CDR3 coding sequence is TGCGCCAGCAGCCCCGGAGGGGGCCAGTACGAGCAGTACGTC.

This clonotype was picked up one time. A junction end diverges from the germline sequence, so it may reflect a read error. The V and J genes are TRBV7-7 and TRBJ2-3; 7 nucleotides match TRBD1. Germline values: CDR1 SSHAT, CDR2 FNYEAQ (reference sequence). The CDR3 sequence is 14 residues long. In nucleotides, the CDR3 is TGTGCTAGCAGCTTAGGGACAGCTACAGATACGCAGTATTTT. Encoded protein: CASSLGTATDTQYF.

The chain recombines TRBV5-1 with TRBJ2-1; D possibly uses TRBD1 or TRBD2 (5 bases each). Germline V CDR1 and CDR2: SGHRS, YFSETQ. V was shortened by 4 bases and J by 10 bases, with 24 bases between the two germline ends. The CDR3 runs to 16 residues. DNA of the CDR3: TGCGCCAGCAGCCCGGGACCCGGGGCCCGCGTCGGGGAGCAGTTCTTC. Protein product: CASSPGPGARVGEQFF. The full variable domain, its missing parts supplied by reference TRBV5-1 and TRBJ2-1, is KAGVTQTPRYLIKTRGQQVTLSCSPISGHRSVSWYQQTPGQGLQFLFEYFSETQRNKGNFPGRFSGRQFSNSRSEMNVSTLELGDSALYLCASSPGPGARVGEQFFGPGTRLTVL.

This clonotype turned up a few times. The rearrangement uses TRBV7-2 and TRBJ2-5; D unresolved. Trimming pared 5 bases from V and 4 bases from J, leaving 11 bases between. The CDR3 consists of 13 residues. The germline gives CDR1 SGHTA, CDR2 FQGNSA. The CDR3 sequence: CASSLFLGETQYF. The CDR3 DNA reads TGTGCCAGCAGCCTCTTCCTGGGAGAGACCCAGTACTTC. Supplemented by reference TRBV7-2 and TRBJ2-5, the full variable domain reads GAGVSQSPSNKVTEKGKDVELRCDPISGHTALYWYRQSLGQGLEFLIYFQGNSAPDKSGLPSDRFSAERTGGSVSTLTIQRTQQEDSAVYLCASSLFLGETQYFGPGTRLLVL.

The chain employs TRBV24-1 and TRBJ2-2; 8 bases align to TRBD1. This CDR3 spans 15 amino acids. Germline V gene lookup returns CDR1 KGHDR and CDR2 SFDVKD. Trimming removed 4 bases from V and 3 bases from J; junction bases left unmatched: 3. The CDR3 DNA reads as TGTGCCACCAGTGAGCAGGGGGCGTACACCGGGGAGCTGTTTTTT. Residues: CATSEQGAYTGELFF.

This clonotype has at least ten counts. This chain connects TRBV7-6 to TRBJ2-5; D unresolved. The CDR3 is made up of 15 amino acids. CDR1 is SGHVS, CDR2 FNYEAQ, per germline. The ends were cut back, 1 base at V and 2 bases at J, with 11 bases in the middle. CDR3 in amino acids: CASSLGGSRQETQYF. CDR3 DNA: TGTGCCAGCAGCTTAGGAGGCAGTCGACAAGAGACCCAGTACTTC.

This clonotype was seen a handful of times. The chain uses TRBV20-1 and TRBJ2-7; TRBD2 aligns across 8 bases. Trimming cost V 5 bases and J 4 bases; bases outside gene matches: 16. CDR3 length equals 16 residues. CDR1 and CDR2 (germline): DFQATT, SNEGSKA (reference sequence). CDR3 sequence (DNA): TGCAGTGCTGCAGGAGGGACGGGGGGGCAGGAATACGAGCAGTACGTC. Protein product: CSAAGGTGGQEYEQYV.

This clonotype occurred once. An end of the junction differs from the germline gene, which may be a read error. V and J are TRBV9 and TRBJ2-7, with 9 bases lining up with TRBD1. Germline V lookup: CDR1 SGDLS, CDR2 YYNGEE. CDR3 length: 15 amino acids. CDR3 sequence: CASIVGFGQGYEQYF. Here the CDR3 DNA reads TGTGCCAGCATCGTAGGCTTCGGACAGGGGTACGAGCAGTACTTC.

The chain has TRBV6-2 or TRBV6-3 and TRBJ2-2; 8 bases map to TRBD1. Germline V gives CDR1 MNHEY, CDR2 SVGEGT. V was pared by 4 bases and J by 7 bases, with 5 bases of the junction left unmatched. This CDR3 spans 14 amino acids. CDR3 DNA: TGTGCCAGCAGTTTCAGGGGGCGCAGCGGGGAGCTGTTTTTT. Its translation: CASSFRGRSGELFF.

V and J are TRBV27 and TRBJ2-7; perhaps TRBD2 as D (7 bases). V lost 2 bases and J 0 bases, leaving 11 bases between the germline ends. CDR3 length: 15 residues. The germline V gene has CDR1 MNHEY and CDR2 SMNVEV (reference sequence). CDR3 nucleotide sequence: TGTGCCAGCAGTTTACGGGGGGCCAGCTCCTACGAGCAGTACGTC. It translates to CASSLRGASSYEQYV.

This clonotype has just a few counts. As DNA, the CDR3 is TGTGCCAGCAGTCCCACCTCAAATTATCAGCCCCAGCATTTT. Protein product: CASSPTSNYQPQHF. The chain is built from TRBV7-2 and TRBJ1-5; D is ambiguous. This CDR3 spans 14 amino acids. V gave up 6 bases and J gave up 5 bases, with 14 bases separating them. Germline CDR1 reads SGHTA; CDR2 reads FQGNSA. Based on the CDR3 plus reference TRBV7-2 and TRBJ1-5, the full variable domain is GAGVSQSPSNKVTEKGKDVELRCDPISGHTALYWYRQSLGQGLEFLIYFQGNSAPDKSGLPSDRFSAERTGGSVSTLTIQRTQQEDSAVYLCASSPTSNYQPQHFGDGTRLSIL.

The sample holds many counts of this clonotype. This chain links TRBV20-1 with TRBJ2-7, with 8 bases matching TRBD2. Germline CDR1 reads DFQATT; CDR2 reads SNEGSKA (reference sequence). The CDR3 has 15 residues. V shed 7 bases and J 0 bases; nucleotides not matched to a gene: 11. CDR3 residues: CSVSGGTASSYEQYV. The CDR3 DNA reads TGCAGTGTAAGCGGGGGAACTGCAAGCTCCTACGAGCAGTACGTC.

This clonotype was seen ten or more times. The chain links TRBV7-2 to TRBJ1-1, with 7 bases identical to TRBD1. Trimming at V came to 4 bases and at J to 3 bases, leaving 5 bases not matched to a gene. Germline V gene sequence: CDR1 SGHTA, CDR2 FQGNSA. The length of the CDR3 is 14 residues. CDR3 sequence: CASSSLDRDTEAFF. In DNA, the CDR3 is TGTGCCAGCAGCTCCTTAGACAGGGACACTGAAGCTTTCTTT.

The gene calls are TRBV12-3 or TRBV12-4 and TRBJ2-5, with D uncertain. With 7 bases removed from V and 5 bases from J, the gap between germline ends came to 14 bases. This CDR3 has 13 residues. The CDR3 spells CASNTAFGETQYF. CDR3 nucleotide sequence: TGTGCCAGCAATACAGCGTTCGGGGAGACCCAGTACTTC.

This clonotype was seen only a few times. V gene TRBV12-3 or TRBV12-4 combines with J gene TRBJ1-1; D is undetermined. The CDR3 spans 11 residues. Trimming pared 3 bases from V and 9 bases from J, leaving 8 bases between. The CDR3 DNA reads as TGTGCCAGCAGTTTGTTGGTCAAAGCTTTCTTT. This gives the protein CASSLLVKAFF.

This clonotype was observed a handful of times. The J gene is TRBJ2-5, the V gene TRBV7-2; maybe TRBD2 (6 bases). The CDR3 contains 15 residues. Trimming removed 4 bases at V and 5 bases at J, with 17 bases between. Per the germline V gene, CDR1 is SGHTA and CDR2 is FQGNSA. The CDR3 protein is CASSSSTGLLETQYF. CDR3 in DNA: TGTGCCAGCAGCTCCTCCACGGGACTCCTGGAGACCCAGTACTTC.

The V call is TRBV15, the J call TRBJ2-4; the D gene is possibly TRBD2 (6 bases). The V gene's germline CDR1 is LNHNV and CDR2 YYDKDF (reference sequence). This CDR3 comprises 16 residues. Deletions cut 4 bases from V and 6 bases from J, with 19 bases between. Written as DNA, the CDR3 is TGTGCCACCAGCACCCCTCAAGGACTGCGGGGAAACATTCAGTACTTC. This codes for CATSTPQGLRGNIQYF.

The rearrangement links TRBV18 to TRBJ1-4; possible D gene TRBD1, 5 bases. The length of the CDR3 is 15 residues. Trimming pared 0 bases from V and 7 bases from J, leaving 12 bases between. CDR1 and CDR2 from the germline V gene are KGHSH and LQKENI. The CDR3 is CASSPPAGVGEKLFF. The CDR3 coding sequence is TGTGCCAGCTCACCACCGGCGGGGGTCGGTGAAAAACTGTTTTTT. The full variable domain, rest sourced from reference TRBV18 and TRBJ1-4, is NAGVMQNPRHLVRRRGQEARLRCSPMKGHSHVYWYRQLPEEGLKFMVYLQKENIIDESGMPKERFSAEFPKEGPSILRIQQVVRGDSAAYFCASSPPAGVGEKLFFGSGTQLSVL.

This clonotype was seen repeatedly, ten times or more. CDR3 nucleotide sequence: TGTGCCAGCACCCCGCCCGTCGGACCACGCGGTGAGACCCAGTACTTC. Protein: CASTPPVGPRGETQYF. This chain links TRBV7-9 with TRBJ2-5; D is uncertain. The CDR3 is made up of 16 amino acids. V lost 7 bases to trimming and J lost 5 bases, with 23 bases between them. Per germline, CDR1 SEHNR and CDR2 FQNEAQ (reference sequence).